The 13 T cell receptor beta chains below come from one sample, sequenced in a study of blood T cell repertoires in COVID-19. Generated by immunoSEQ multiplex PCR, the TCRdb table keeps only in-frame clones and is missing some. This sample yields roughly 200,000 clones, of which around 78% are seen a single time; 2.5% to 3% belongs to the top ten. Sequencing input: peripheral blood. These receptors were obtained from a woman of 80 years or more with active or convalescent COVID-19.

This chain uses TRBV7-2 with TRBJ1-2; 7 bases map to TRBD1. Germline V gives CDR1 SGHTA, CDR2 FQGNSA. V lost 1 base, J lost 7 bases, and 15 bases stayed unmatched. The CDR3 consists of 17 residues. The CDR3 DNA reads TGTGCCAGCAGCTTAGGTAGCAATGACAGGGTCGGTATTGGCTACACCTTC. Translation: CASSLGSNDRVGIGYTF.

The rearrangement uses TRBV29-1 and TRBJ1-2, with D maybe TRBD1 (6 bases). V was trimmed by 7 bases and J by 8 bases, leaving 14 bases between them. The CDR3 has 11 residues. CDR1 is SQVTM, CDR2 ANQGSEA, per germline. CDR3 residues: CSALGARGYTF. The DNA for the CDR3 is TGCAGCGCCCTGGGGGCGCGGGGCTACACCTTC.

CDR3 protein: CASSEATLGSGYTF. Here the CDR3 DNA reads TGTGCCAGCAGTGAAGCGACTTTAGGATCTGGCTACACCTTC. The chain couples TRBV2 to TRBJ1-2, with D hard to call. The V and J ends lost 0 bases and 7 bases respectively, with 12 bases between them. Per the germline V gene, CDR1 is SNHLY and CDR2 is FYNNEI. This CDR3 spans 14 amino acids.

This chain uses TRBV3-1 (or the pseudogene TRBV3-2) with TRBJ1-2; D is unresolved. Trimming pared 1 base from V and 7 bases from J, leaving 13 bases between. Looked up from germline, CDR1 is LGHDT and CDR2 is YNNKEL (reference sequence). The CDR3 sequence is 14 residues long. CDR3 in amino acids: CASSQAEGAGGYTF. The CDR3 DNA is TGTGCCAGCAGCCAAGCCGAGGGAGCAGGTGGCTACACCTTC.

The CDR3 sequence: CASSPGAVETQYF. The CDR3 DNA follows: TGTGCCAGCAGCCCAGGGGCAGTAGAGACCCAGTACTTC. The chain recombines TRBV5-4 with TRBJ2-5; TRBD1 is a possible D gene (6 bases). CDR1 is SGHNT, CDR2 YYREEE, per germline (reference sequence). CDR3 size: 13 residues. V was clipped by 4 bases and J by 4 bases, with 11 bases between them.

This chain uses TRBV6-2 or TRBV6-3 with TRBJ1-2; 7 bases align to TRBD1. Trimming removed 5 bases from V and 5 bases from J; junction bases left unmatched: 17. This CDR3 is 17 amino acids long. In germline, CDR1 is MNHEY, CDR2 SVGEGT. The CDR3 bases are TGTGCCAGCAGTACAGGGACAGCCAGCACCAACTATTATGGCTACACCTTC. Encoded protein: CASSTGTASTNYYGYTF.

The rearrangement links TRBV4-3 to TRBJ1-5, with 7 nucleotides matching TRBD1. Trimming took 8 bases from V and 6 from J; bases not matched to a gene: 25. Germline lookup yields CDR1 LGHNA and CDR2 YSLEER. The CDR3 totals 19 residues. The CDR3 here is CASPQDIGSEGGEGQPQHF. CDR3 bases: TGCGCCAGCCCTCAAGATATAGGTTCGGAAGGGGGCGAGGGTCAGCCCCAGCATTTT.

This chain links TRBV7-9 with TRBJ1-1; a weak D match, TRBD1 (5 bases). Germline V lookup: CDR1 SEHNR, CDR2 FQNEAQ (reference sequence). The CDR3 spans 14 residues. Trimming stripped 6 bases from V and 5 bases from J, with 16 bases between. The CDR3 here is CASRDTGGGTEAFF. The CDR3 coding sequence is TGTGCCAGCAGGGATACGGGGGGTGGTACTGAAGCTTTCTTT. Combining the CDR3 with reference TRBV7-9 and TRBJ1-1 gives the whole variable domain DTGVSQNPRHKITKRGQNVTFRCDPISEHNRLYWYRQTLGQGPEFLTYFQNEAQLEKSRLLSDRFSAERPKGSFSTLEIQRTEQGDSAMYLCASRDTGGGTEAFFGQGTRLTVV.

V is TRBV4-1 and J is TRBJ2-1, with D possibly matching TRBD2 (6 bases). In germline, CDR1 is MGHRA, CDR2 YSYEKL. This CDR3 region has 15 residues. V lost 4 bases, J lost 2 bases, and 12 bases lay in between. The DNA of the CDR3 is TGCGCCAGCAGCCGACTAGGAACGCCCTACAATGAGCAGTTCTTC. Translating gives CASSRLGTPYNEQFF.

The CDR3 nucleotides read TGTGCCAGCAGATGGGGTAGCGGGGGTTCCTACGAGCAGTACTTC. Translation: CASRWGSGGSYEQYF. J is TRBJ2-7 and V is TRBV27; 9 nucleotides match TRBD2. The CDR3 has 15 amino acids. Unmatched junction bases numbered 7, after V lost 6 bases and J lost 1 base. Germline V CDR1 and CDR2: MNHEY, SMNVEV (reference sequence).

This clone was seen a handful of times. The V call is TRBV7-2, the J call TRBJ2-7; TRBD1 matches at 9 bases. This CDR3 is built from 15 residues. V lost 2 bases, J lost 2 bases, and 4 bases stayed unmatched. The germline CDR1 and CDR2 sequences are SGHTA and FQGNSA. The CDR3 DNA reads TGTGCCAGCAGCTTATGGGACAGGGCGACCTACGAGCAGTACTTC. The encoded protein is CASSLWDRATYEQYF. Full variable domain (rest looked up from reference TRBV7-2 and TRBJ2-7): GAGVSQSPSNKVTEKGKDVELRCDPISGHTALYWYRQSLGQGLEFLIYFQGNSAPDKSGLPSDRFSAERTGGSVSTLTIQRTQQEDSAVYLCASSLWDRATYEQYFGPGTRLTVT.

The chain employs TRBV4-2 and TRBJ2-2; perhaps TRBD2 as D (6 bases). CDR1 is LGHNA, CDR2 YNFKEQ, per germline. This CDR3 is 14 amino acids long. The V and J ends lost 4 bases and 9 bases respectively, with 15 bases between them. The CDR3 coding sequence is TGTGCCAGCAGCCCGACCCGGGACTCCAGGGAGCTGTTTTTT. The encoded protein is CASSPTRDSRELFF.

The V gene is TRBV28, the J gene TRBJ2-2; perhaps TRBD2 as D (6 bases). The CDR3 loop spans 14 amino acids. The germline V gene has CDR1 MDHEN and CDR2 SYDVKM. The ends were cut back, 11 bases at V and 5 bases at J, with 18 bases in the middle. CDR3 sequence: CAAGGRRNTGELFF. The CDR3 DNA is TGTGCCGCCGGGGGAAGGAGGAATACCGGGGAGCTGTTTTTT.